This passage covers 10 T cell receptor beta chains from one sample sequenced in a study of patients and donors after allogeneic stem cell transplantation. MiXCR, applied by TCRdb to the RT-PCR reads, yields one record per CDR3 protein. The profile covers under 200,000 distinct CDR3 sequences, with approximately 30% appearing a single time and around 3.2% taken by the ten largest. Sequencing was performed on blood, either unsorted or a sorted T cell fraction (not recorded which). The source of these receptors is a human donor who was either an allogeneic HSCT recipient or a stem cell or donor lymphocyte infusion donor (not recorded which). It is not recorded whose cells these are; they may come from a transplant donor.

In its sample, this clonotype was seen many times. The chain couples TRBV25-1 to TRBJ2-7; TRBD1 might be the D (6 bases). In germline, CDR1 is MGHDK, CDR2 SYGVNS. V lost 4 bases, J lost 2 bases, and 12 bases lay in between. This CDR3 has 14 residues. The CDR3 spells CASSALGGPYEQYF. DNA for the CDR3: TGTGCCAGCAGTGCCCTAGGGGGTCCCTACGAGCAGTACTTC.

The gene calls are TRBV9 and TRBJ2-3; D not resolved. The CDR3 length is 11 residues. Germline CDR1 SGDLS, CDR2 YYNGEE. V gave up 0 bases and J gave up 8 bases, with 4 bases separating them. The CDR3 nucleotides are TGTGCCAGCAGCGTAGGGGGTACGCAGTATTTT. Its protein product is CASSVGGTQYF.

This chain connects TRBV12-3 or TRBV12-4 to TRBJ1-5; a weak D match, TRBD1 (5 bases). V lost 5 bases and J 9 bases, leaving 17 bases between the germline ends. The CDR3 length is 14 residues. Here the CDR3 reads CASSPAGGSGPQHF. The DNA for the CDR3 is TGTGCCAGCAGTCCCGCGGGGGGGTCTGGGCCCCAGCATTTT.

This clonotype was seen only a few times. The chain has TRBV30 and TRBJ2-7, with a weak D call TRBD2 (5 bases). This CDR3 is built from 11 residues. The germline V gene encodes CDR1 GTSNPN and CDR2 SVGIG (reference sequence). Trimming took off 0 bases at V and 7 bases at J, with 7 bases between the two ends. The CDR3 here is CAWSVGGEQYF. CDR3 coding DNA: TGTGCCTGGAGTGTTGGCGGGGAGCAGTACTTC.

The rearrangement uses TRBV20-1 and TRBJ2-5; 8 bases align to TRBD1. Germline loops: CDR1 DFQATT, CDR2 SNEGSKA (reference sequence). The CDR3 loop spans 12 amino acids. The ends lost 6 bases at V and 5 bases at J; junction bases unmatched: 5. CDR3 loop: CSARTGRETQYF. CDR3 in DNA: TGCAGTGCCCGGACAGGGAGGGAGACCCAGTACTTC.

The rearrangement joins TRBV3-1 to TRBJ2-2; tentative D call: TRBD2 (5 bases). The V end lost 0 bases, the J end lost 1 base, and 12 bases lay between the germline ends. The CDR3 has 17 amino acids. CDR1 is LGHDT and CDR2 is YNNKEL in the germline V gene (reference sequence). The CDR3 DNA sequence: TGTGCCAGCAGCCAAGAAGCGGCCGAGGGGAACACCGGGGAGCTGTTTTTT. This translates into CASSQEAAEGNTGELFF.

This chain links TRBV28 with TRBJ2-7, with D unresolved. The V gene lost 7 bases and the J gene lost 3 bases, with 7 bases spanning the gap. Germline CDR1 and CDR2: MDHEN and SYDVKM. The CDR3 is 11 amino acids. The CDR3 coding sequence is TGTGCCAGCATGGTCAGCTACGAGCAGTACTTC. Protein sequence: CASMVSYEQYF.

This chain uses TRBV5-1 with TRBJ2-1; the D is unclear. The CDR3 runs 15 residues. V was cut by 0 bases and J by 6 bases, with 13 bases left in between. Germline V gene data show CDR1 as SGHRS and CDR2 as YFSETQ. The CDR3: CASSLALGVANEQFF. CDR3 nucleotides: TGCGCCAGCAGCTTGGCCTTGGGCGTTGCCAATGAGCAGTTCTTC.

The V call is TRBV4-1, the J call TRBJ2-7; a weak D match, TRBD2 (5 bases). Trimming took off 0 bases at V and 3 bases at J, with 15 bases between the two ends. Per the germline V gene, CDR1 is MGHRA and CDR2 is YSYEKL. The CDR3 length is 16 residues. CDR3 protein: CASSQDPPPGYYEQYF. CDR3 DNA: TGCGCCAGCAGCCAAGATCCCCCCCCGGGGTACTACGAGCAGTACTTC.

The chain is built from TRBV2 and TRBJ2-1; TRBD2 is a possible D gene (5 bases). V was trimmed by 9 bases and J by 0 bases, leaving 9 bases between them. There are 13 residues in the CDR3. Germline CDR1 and CDR2: SNHLY and FYNNEI. The CDR3 here is CASLGSSYNEQFF. The CDR3 bases are TGTGCCAGTCTAGGGAGCTCCTACAATGAGCAGTTCTTC.